Listed below are T cell receptor beta chains from one sample, sequenced in a study of T cells after somatic rescue of genetic block. Clones were sequenced by immunoSEQ multiplex PCR, and TCRdb holds only the in-frame ones, with some missing. The data hold some 74,000 clones, with about nine tenths observed a single time. Source material: peripheral blood mononuclear cells (PBMCs). The receptor source for this set is a man aged 25-45 years. The CDR3 runs from the conserved cysteine through the conserved F or W. The D gene is left open where the match is weak. Only some rows state a clone size, as once, few, many or a class for expanded clones.

CDR3 protein	CDR3 DNA	D gene	clone size	J gene	V gene
CASSQDSTPYLNEQFF	TGCGCCAGCAGCCAAGATTCCACACCCTACCTCAATGAGCAGTTCTTC	NA	NA	TRBJ2-1	TRBV4-3
CASSQDWRQNYEQYF	TGCGCCAGCAGCCAAGATTGGAGACAGAACTACGAGCAGTACTTC	NA	NA	TRBJ2-7	TRBV4-3
CASTPLGTGNNEQFF	TGTGCCAGCACTCCCCTCGGGACAGGGAACAATGAGCAGTTCTTC	TRBD1	few	TRBJ2-1	TRBV25-1
CASRLTGEDSPLHF	TGTGCCAGCCGGCTGACAGGGGAGGATTCACCCCTCCACTTT	TRBD1	NA	TRBJ1-6	TRBV2
CASRTGQFEKLFF	TGTGCCAGCAGGACGGGACAGTTTGAAAAACTGTTTTTT	TRBD1	few	TRBJ1-4	TRBV7-9
CASSMFLGEQYF	TGTGCCAGTAGTATGTTCCTGGGGGAGCAGTACTTC	NA	NA	TRBJ2-7	TRBV19
CASKRSGSYEQYF	TGTGCCAGCAAGAGATCTGGTTCCTACGAGCAGTACTTC	NA	NA	TRBJ2-7	TRBV2
CAISESSGQGIFHF	TGTGCCATCAGTGAGTCGTCGGGACAGGGTATTTTCCACTTT	TRBD1	once	TRBJ1-6	TRBV10-3
CASRNPTSDSPYEQYF	TGTGCCAGCAGGAATCCGACTAGCGACTCCCCCTACGAGCAGTACTTC	TRBD2	NA	TRBJ2-7	TRBV5-6
CASSYSGSNQPQHF	TGTGCCAGCAGTTACTCGGGCAGCAATCAGCCCCAGCATTTT	NA	NA	TRBJ1-5	TRBV6-5
CASSSGTSGNTIYF	TGCGCCAGCAGCTCCGGGACGTCTGGAAACACCATATATTTT	NA	NA	TRBJ1-3	TRBV5-1
CASSFSGGSNQPQHF	TGTGCCAGCAGCTTCTCAGGGGGGTCAAATCAGCCCCAGCATTTT	TRBD1	NA	TRBJ1-5	TRBV7-2
CASSLTRFTGELFF	TGTGCCAGCAGTTTAACGCGGTTCACCGGGGAGCTGTTTTTT	NA	NA	TRBJ2-2	TRBV27
CASSSMGTISGNTIYF	TGCGCCAGCAGCTCCATGGGGACGATCTCTGGAAACACCATATATTTT	NA	NA	TRBJ1-3	TRBV5-1
CASSQGGRWTSGAGTGELFF	TGCGCCAGCAGCCAAGGTGGCCGATGGACTAGCGGGGCGGGGACCGGGGAGCTGTTTTTT	TRBD2	NA	TRBJ2-2	TRBV4-3
CASSLWGSQPQHF	TGTGCCAGCAGTTTGTGGGGCTCTCAGCCCCAGCATTTT	NA	few	TRBJ1-5	TRBV28
CASSVGGPNEKLFF	TGTGCCAGCAGTGTTGGGGGTCCTAATGAAAAACTGTTTTTT	NA	NA	TRBJ1-4	TRBV2
CASSQMSLGPRANYGYTF	TGCGCCAGCAGCCAGATGAGCCTGGGGCCAAGAGCTAACTATGGCTACACCTTC	NA	NA	TRBJ1-2	TRBV4-1
CASSQERTGGYGYTF	TGCGCCAGCAGCCAGGAAAGGACAGGGGGCTATGGCTACACCTTC	TRBD1	NA	TRBJ1-2	TRBV4-1
CASSEIGGAYEQYF	TGTGCCAGCAGTGAAATTGGGGGGGCTTACGAGCAGTACTTC	NA	NA	TRBJ2-7	TRBV6-1
CASGLPGQGTEAFF	TGTGCTAGTGGTTTACCGGGACAAGGCACTGAAGCTTTCTTT	NA	NA	TRBJ1-1	TRBV12-5
CASSRDGGIEAFF	TGTGCCAGTAGCAGGGACGGGGGGATTGAAGCTTTCTTT	NA	once	TRBJ1-1	TRBV19
CASSAGVRGQETQYF	TGTGCCAGCTCAGCAGGGGTTCGGGGGCAAGAGACCCAGTACTTC	NA	NA	TRBJ2-5	TRBV18
CASSVGPSGGAVLYEQYF	TGTGCCAGCAGCGTAGGTCCTAGCGGGGGGGCCGTTCTCTACGAGCAGTACTTC	TRBD2	NA	TRBJ2-7	TRBV9
CASSQDTHGTQYF	TGTGCCAGCAGTCAGGACACCCACGGGACCCAGTACTTC	NA	NA	TRBJ2-5	TRBV2
CASSFGGVRGYYEQYF	TGTGCCAGCAGCTTTGGGGGGGTACGAGGGTACTACGAGCAGTACTTC	TRBD2	NA	TRBJ2-7	TRBV5-8
CASSFSPSGREAGELFF	TGCGCCAGCAGCTTTTCTCCGAGTGGCAGGGAGGCCGGGGAGCTGTTTTTT	NA	NA	TRBJ2-2	TRBV5-1
CARIFSWGPEEEQYF	TGTGCCAGGATCTTCAGCTGGGGGCCAGAGGAAGAGCAGTACTTC	NA	NA	TRBJ2-7	TRBV19
CASSWDTNYGYTF	TGTGCCAGCAGCTGGGACACGAACTATGGCTACACCTTC	NA	NA	TRBJ1-2	TRBV7-9
CASSLGTGDEQYF	TGTGCTAGCAGCTTAGGCACAGGGGACGAGCAGTACTTC	TRBD1	NA	TRBJ2-7	TRBV7-7
CASSPLTSGGVYQETQYF	TGTGCTAGCAGCCCCCTGACTAGCGGGGGGGTGTACCAAGAGACCCAGTACTTC	TRBD2	NA	TRBJ2-5	TRBV7-7
CASSQDTAQPQHF	TGCGCCAGCAGCCAGGACACTGCTCAGCCCCAGCATTTT	NA	NA	TRBJ1-5	TRBV4-3
CAWAQGIAEAFF	TGTGCCTGGGCACAGGGAATTGCTGAAGCTTTCTTT	NA	NA	TRBJ1-1	TRBV30
CASSLLDLETQYF	TGTGCCAGCAGTTTGCTGGACTTGGAGACCCAGTACTTC	NA	NA	TRBJ2-5	TRBV28
CASTFMPGFFYEQYF	TGTGCCAGCACCTTCATGCCGGGATTTTTCTACGAGCAGTACTTC	NA	NA	TRBJ2-7	TRBV7-2
CASSISNTGELFF	TGTGCCAGCAGCATAAGTAACACCGGGGAGCTGTTTTTT	NA	NA	TRBJ2-2	TRBV11-2
CASSIDSNTEAFF	TGTGCCAGCTCAATTGATTCGAACACTGAAGCTTTCTTT	NA	few	TRBJ1-1	TRBV18
CATGGDSNQPQHF	TGTGCCACCGGAGGGGATAGCAATCAGCCCCAGCATTTT	NA	NA	TRBJ1-5	TRBV28
CASSRQGVGANVLTF	TGCGCCAGCAGCCGACAAGGCGTTGGGGCCAACGTCCTGACTTTC	NA	NA	TRBJ2-6	TRBV4-1
CASRGTGTGIYEQYF	TGTGCCAGCCGTGGCACCGGGACAGGTATCTACGAGCAGTACTTC	TRBD1	NA	TRBJ2-7	TRBV19
CAWSEGAADTQYF	TGTGCCTGGAGTGAGGGAGCTGCAGATACGCAGTATTTT	NA	NA	TRBJ2-3	TRBV30
CASSMLSGELFF	TGTGCCAGCAGTATGTTGTCCGGGGAGCTGTTTTTT	NA	NA	TRBJ2-2	TRBV28
CASSVTGTGNTEAFF	TGTGCCAGCAGCGTCACCGGGACAGGTAACACTGAAGCTTTCTTT	TRBD1	NA	TRBJ1-1	TRBV7-9
CASSGGLAANTGELFF	TGTGCCAGCAGCGGTGGACTAGCGGCGAACACCGGGGAGCTGTTTTTT	TRBD2	NA	TRBJ2-2	TRBV6-6
CASSTGQPLLYGYTF	TGTGCCAGCAGCACAGGACAGCCCCTTCTTTACGGCTACACCTTC	NA	NA	TRBJ1-2	TRBV28
CASSLQHHLSGANVLTF	TGTGCCAGCAGCTTACAACATCACCTGTCGGGGGCCAACGTCCTGACTTTC	NA	NA	TRBJ2-6	TRBV7-2
CASRAGQQETQYF	TGTGCCAGCAGGGCCGGACAGCAAGAGACCCAGTACTTC	NA	NA	TRBJ2-5	TRBV2
CASSLVGDIQYF	TGTGCCAGCAGCCTAGTCGGAGACATTCAGTACTTC	NA	once	TRBJ2-4	TRBV5-4